A single sample is the source of the 7 T cell receptor beta chains below, sequenced in a study of blood T cells in healthy people across ages. Next came a second PCR, run for about 7 to 12 cycles, which used a sample-barcoded 5' primer along with a J-beta primer mix. In TCRdb, the 5' RACE reads were re-called with MiXCR into one record per CDR3 protein. The table records about 730,000 distinct CDR3 sequences, around 40% of them present only once. Material: blood. These receptors originate from a woman aged 55-69 years in good health.

The chain is built from TRBV7-6 and TRBJ2-7; 7 bases are a match to TRBD1. Per the germline V gene, CDR1 is SGHVS and CDR2 is FNYEAQ. This CDR3 has 14 residues. Trimming cost V 4 bases and J 3 bases; bases outside gene matches: 6. CDR3 protein: CASSSRDRYYEQYF. The CDR3 DNA sequence: TGTGCCAGCAGCTCCCGGGACAGATACTACGAGCAGTACTTC.

The genes are TRBV6-4 and TRBJ2-1, with D maybe TRBD1 (6 bases). The CDR3 consists of 15 residues. Trimming removed 3 bases at V and 8 bases at J, with 17 bases between. CDR1 and CDR2 from the germline V gene are MRHNA and SNTAGT. As DNA, the CDR3 is TGTGCCAGCAGTGAAAACGGCAGGGGAAAGTATGAGCAGTTCTTC. The encoded protein is CASSENGRGKYEQFF.

This clonotype was seen a handful of times. The chain combines TRBV20-1 with TRBJ2-1; 8 positions agree with TRBD2. This CDR3 has 13 residues. Germline CDR1 DFQATT, CDR2 SNEGSKA (reference sequence). V lost 7 bases, J lost 3 bases, and 5 bases stayed unmatched. The CDR3 DNA is TGCAGTGAGCGGGAGCGTAGCTACAATGAGCAGTTCTTC. The encoded protein is CSERERSYNEQFF.

The gene calls are TRBV7-2 and TRBJ2-3; TRBD2 agrees at 10 bases. Germline assignment: CDR1 SGHTA and CDR2 FQGNSA. This CDR3 contains 17 residues. Trimming at V came to 2 bases and at J to 6 bases, leaving 11 bases not matched to a gene. CDR3 in DNA: TGTGCCAGCAGCTTAAGGTTCAGCGGGGGGGCCGGTGATACGCAGTATTTT. Its protein is CASSLRFSGGAGDTQYF.

This chain links TRBV10-3 with TRBJ1-1; the D gene is possibly TRBD1 (5 bases). This CDR3 has 13 amino acids. Germline CDR1 is ENHRY and CDR2 is SYGVKD. V lost 8 bases and J 0 bases, leaving 10 bases between the germline ends. The CDR3 loop is CAIGIGVNTEAFF. The CDR3 DNA reads TGTGCCATCGGAATAGGGGTGAACACTGAAGCTTTCTTT.

The CDR3 nucleotides are TGCAGTGCTAGAGATTGGGGGGAGAAGACCCAGTACTTC. Its translation: CSARDWGEKTQYF. The chain has TRBV20-1 and TRBJ2-5, with D possibly being TRBD2 (6 bases). V was pared by 0 bases and J by 6 bases, with 11 bases between. The CDR3 has 13 amino acids. Germline CDR1 DFQATT, CDR2 SNEGSKA (reference sequence).

The chain carries TRBV6-1 and TRBJ2-4; D possibly corresponds to TRBD1 (6 bases). The better agreement between TRBJ2-7 and the DNA end casts doubt on the J call. The CDR3 is 16 residues long. Germline V lookup: CDR1 MNHNS, CDR2 SASEGT. CDR3 loop: CASTPEWAGVGYEQYF. CDR3 DNA sequence: TGTGCCAGTACCCCAGAATGGGCAGGGGTAGGGTACGAGCAGTACTTC.